This entry lists 15 T cell receptor beta chains sequenced from one sample in a study of beta chain features in type 1 diabetes. The study reverse transcribed the entire isolated RNA, so it sequenced expressed TCRB transcripts. Repertoires were generated with immunoSEQ multiplex PCR, while TCRdb's copy carries only in-frame clones and drops some. The sample contains hundreds of thousands of clones, about 14% of which appear only once. The source material was naive CD4+ T cells from blood. Every receptor here comes from a man aged 18 to 29 in good health.

The chain employs TRBV11-3 and TRBJ2-3; 11 bases map to TRBD2. The CDR3 length is 17 residues. Germline CDR1 reads SGHNT; CDR2 reads YENEEA. After removal of 3 bases from V and 0 bases from J, the junction contained 5 bases not matched to a gene. The CDR3 here is CASSFGTSGASTDTQYF. The CDR3, as DNA: TGTGCCAGCAGCTTCGGGACTAGCGGTGCTAGCACAGATACGCAGTATTTT.

This clone was found a few times. The CDR3 loop reads CASSSGTSPFYNEQFF. CDR3 nucleotides: TGTGCCAGCAGCTCAGGGACTAGCCCATTCTACAATGAGCAGTTCTTC. This chain connects TRBV7-3 to TRBJ2-1; 9 bases are a match to TRBD2. With 4 bases clipped from V and 3 bases from J, the junction kept 7 bases outside the gene matches. Per the germline V gene, CDR1 is SGHTA and CDR2 is FQGTGA. The CDR3 is 16 residues long.

This clone was detected a few times. The chain links TRBV5-4 to TRBJ2-7, with D possibly matching TRBD1 (6 bases). This CDR3 is 17 amino acids long. Germline V gene sequence: CDR1 SGHNT, CDR2 YYREEE (reference sequence). V lost 5 bases and J 5 bases, leaving 26 bases between the germline ends. The chain's CDR3 is CASSQGTGTNLLDEQYF. The CDR3, as DNA: TGTGCCAGCAGTCAGGGAACCGGGACAAATCTTCTCGACGAGCAGTACTTC.

The chain joins TRBV10-3 to TRBJ2-2, with a possible D match to TRBD2 (5 bases). Germline loops: CDR1 ENHRY, CDR2 SYGVKD. The CDR3 runs 11 residues. Trimming removed 10 bases from V and 5 bases from J, with 8 bases in between. Here the CDR3 DNA reads TGTGCCACCGAGGGTACCGGGGAGCTGTTTTTT. Its translation is CATEGTGELFF.

This chain joins TRBV27 and TRBJ2-6, with 7 nucleotides matching TRBD1. The CDR3 consists of 17 residues. Germline V gene data show CDR1 as MNHEY and CDR2 as SMNVEV (reference sequence). V lost 5 bases, J lost 0 bases, and 7 bases stayed unmatched. The CDR3 nucleotides read TGTGCCAGCAGTCCGACCGGGACAGTCTCTGGGGCCAACGTCCTGACTTTC. Protein product: CASSPTGTVSGANVLTF.

This chain links TRBV28 with TRBJ1-3; possible D gene TRBD1, 6 bases. The CDR3 totals 14 residues. Germline CDR1 MDHEN, CDR2 SYDVKM. Trimming took 7 bases from V and 4 from J, leaving 14 bases between them. In DNA form, the CDR3 reads TGTGCCAGCATCCCAGGGGCTCTGGGAAACACCATATATTTT. Translation gives CASIPGALGNTIYF.

This clone was observed a few times. The chain recombines TRBV29-1 with TRBJ2-1; D not certain. Germline loops: CDR1 SQVTM, CDR2 ANQGSEA. V was trimmed by 4 bases and J by 3 bases, leaving 10 bases between them. This CDR3 contains 13 residues. The chain's CDR3 is CSVVWTRYNEQFF. The CDR3 nucleotides are TGCAGCGTTGTGTGGACCCGCTACAATGAGCAGTTCTTC.

In this sample, this clone turned up a few times. The chain carries TRBV29-1 and TRBJ1-2, with D unresolved. The CDR3 consists of 12 residues. CDR1 and CDR2 from the germline V gene are SQVTM and ANQGSEA. V was cut by 7 bases and J by 1 base, with 10 bases left in between. CDR3 nucleotide sequence: TGCAGCGCCGTCCACCATAACTATGGCTACACCTTC. Encoded protein: CSAVHHNYGYTF.

The DNA of the CDR3 is TGTGCCAGCAGCTCGGGACAGGGTCCTAATGAGCAGTTCTTC. Translating gives CASSSGQGPNEQFF. The chain joins TRBV5-4 to TRBJ2-1; 9 bases are a match to TRBD1. The V and J ends lost 3 bases and 7 bases, in that order; junction bases with no gene match: 5. The CDR3 extends over 14 amino acids. Germline loops: CDR1 SGHNT, CDR2 YYREEE (reference sequence). Supplemented by reference TRBV5-4 and TRBJ2-1, the full variable domain reads ETGVTQSPTHLIKTRGQQVTLRCSSQSGHNTVSWYQQALGQGPQFIFQYYREEENGRGNFPPRFSGLQFPNYSSELNVNALELDDSALYLCASSSGQGPNEQFFGPGTRLTVL.

The chain is built from TRBV6-1 and TRBJ1-1, with D unclear. V dropped 0 bases and J dropped 6 bases, with 17 bases sitting between them. This CDR3 has 16 residues. Per germline, CDR1 MNHNS and CDR2 SASEGT. In nucleotides, the CDR3 is TGTGCCAGCAGTGAAGCCGAGGGCCTAAAAGTGGCTGAAGCTTTCTTT. This sequence encodes CASSEAEGLKVAEAFF.

This chain links TRBV6-6 with TRBJ1-5, with 10 bases lining up with TRBD1. The V and J ends lost 5 bases and 6 bases, in that order; junction bases with no gene match: 4. Per the germline V gene, CDR1 is MNHNY and CDR2 is SVGAGI (reference sequence). The CDR3 consists of 14 residues. Here the CDR3 reads CASSPTGGRQPQHF. Here the CDR3 DNA reads TGTGCCAGCAGTCCGACAGGGGGCCGTCAGCCCCAGCATTTT.

The sample holds a few counts of this clone. This chain uses TRBV28 with TRBJ1-5, with a possible D match to TRBD1 (6 bases). The germline gives CDR1 MDHEN, CDR2 SYDVKM. The CDR3 length is 15 residues. V lost 1 base and J 2 bases, leaving 9 bases between the germline ends. The chain's CDR3 is CASSLFGGGNQPQHF. CDR3 bases: TGTGCCAGCAGTTTATTTGGGGGCGGCAATCAGCCCCAGCATTTT.

The V gene is TRBV5-1, the J gene TRBJ2-1; D is uncertain. Trimming stripped 6 bases from V and 7 bases from J, with 8 bases between. Germline CDR1 SGHRS, CDR2 YFSETQ. This CDR3 spans 11 amino acids. The CDR3 DNA sequence: TGCGCCAGCACTCCCGGGAATGAGCAGTTCTTC. Protein: CASTPGNEQFF.

The table lists this clone with a few counts. This chain joins TRBV29-1 and TRBJ1-3, with 9 bases aligning to TRBD1. The CDR3 is 14 residues long. In germline, CDR1 is SQVTM, CDR2 ANQGSEA. Trimming cost V 4 bases and J 3 bases; bases outside gene matches: 4. The CDR3 region is CSVGRTGVGNTIYF. The CDR3 DNA follows: TGCAGCGTTGGTCGGACAGGGGTTGGAAACACCATATATTTT.

The V call is TRBV29-1, the J call TRBJ1-4; TRBD1 aligns across 7 bases. The CDR3 loop spans 13 amino acids. Germline V gene data show CDR1 as SQVTM and CDR2 as ANQGSEA. J gave up 8 bases and V 3 bases, and 6 bases lay outside the gene matches. The DNA for the CDR3 is TGCAGCGTTGAGACAGGGTGGGACGAAAAACTGTTTTTT. As protein: CSVETGWDEKLFF.